This TCR beta chain appears in the sequencing data of a study of T cell repertoires in cytomegalovirus infection. Looking at the study overall: The study used recently identified HLA-C-restricted and well-studied HLA-B-restricted CMV epitopes. Study conclusions and caveats: Dominating the ex vivo response were TCR beta clonotypes that were CMV-specific and HLA-C-restricted.

For this clonotype: As yet, its antigen is unknown.

From the reads, TCRdb called clonotypes with MiXCR, one entry per CDR3 protein. This sample has 200,000 to 250,000 distinct CDR3 sequences, with around 40% found just once. The V and J ends lost 6 bases and 1 base, in that order; junction bases with no gene match: 9. This CDR3 is built from 16 residues. From germline, CDR1 is SEHNR and CDR2 FQNEAQ (reference sequence). The chain recombines TRBV7-9 with TRBJ1-2; 9 positions agree with TRBD1. This TCR derives from a human donor in good health (CMV status not recorded). Some clones in this sample may be carry-over from other donors' samples. The material was CD8+ T cells from cultured PBMCs, obtained from culture after CMV antigen stimulation. CDR3 protein: CASSGQGPGFNYGYTF. The CDR3 DNA reads TGTGCCAGCAGTGGACAGGGGCCTGGATTTAACTATGGCTACACCTTC.